One sample yielded the 14 T cell receptor beta chains listed below, sequenced in a study of Ad26.COV2.S vaccination and SARS-CoV-2 variants. The method was immunoSEQ multiplex PCR; TCRdb's version includes in-frame clones alone and lacks a portion of them. The sample carries 350,000 to 500,000 clones, approximately 89% recorded once. Treatment described: around 19 received Ad26.COV2.S at low or high dose, single or two shots; 5 received placebo; per-sample allocation not given. Sampling occurred on day 63 after the first vaccine or placebo injection. This specimen consisted of peripheral blood, obtained in a trial of Ad26.COV2.S vaccine versus placebo. These receptors were obtained from a person between 18 and 60 years old who received the Ad26.COV2.S COVID-19 vaccine or a placebo.

The chain links TRBV7-2 to TRBJ1-1; D uncertain. Germline values: CDR1 SGHTA, CDR2 FQGNSA. This CDR3 contains 14 residues. V was shortened by 5 bases and J by 1 base, with 11 bases between the two germline ends. The CDR3 DNA is TGTGCCAGCAGCCCTTCGACGGGGAACACTGAAGCTTTCTTT. Translating it yields CASSPSTGNTEAFF.

This rearrangement joins TRBV7-2 to TRBJ1-2; 11 positions agree with TRBD1. Germline loops: CDR1 SGHTA, CDR2 FQGNSA. The CDR3 is made up of 18 amino acids. J lost 3 bases, V lost 1 base, and 10 bases had no gene match. The CDR3 DNA is TGTGCCAGCAGCTTAGAGGTCGGGACAGGGGGAGGTGACTATGGCTACACCTTC. This translates into CASSLEVGTGGGDYGYTF.

J is TRBJ2-5 and V is TRBV3-1 (or the pseudogene TRBV3-2); perhaps TRBD2 as D (5 bases). Germline CDR1 is LGHDT and CDR2 is YNNKEL (reference sequence). The CDR3 has 16 residues. The V gene lost 0 bases and the J gene lost 5 bases, with 16 bases spanning the gap. In DNA form, the CDR3 reads TGTGCCAGCAGCCAAGAGGTAACACTAGGTAGTGAGACCCAGTACTTC. It codes for CASSQEVTLGSETQYF.

The rearrangement links TRBV12-3 or TRBV12-4 to TRBJ2-3; 8 bases are shared with TRBD2. This CDR3 contains 13 residues. The V and J ends lost 6 bases and 5 bases, in that order; junction bases with no gene match: 4. The chain's CDR3 is CASSGRAGDTQYF. In DNA, the CDR3 is TGTGCCAGCAGCGGGAGGGCCGGAGATACGCAGTATTTT.

The V and J genes are TRBV19 and TRBJ1-6, with D unclear. Germline V gives CDR1 LNHDA, CDR2 SQIVND (reference sequence). V lost 2 bases and J lost 10, with 9 bases in between. The CDR3 spans 13 residues. CDR3 region: CASSIYTESPLHF. CDR3 in DNA: TGTGCCAGTAGTATATACACAGAGTCACCCCTCCACTTT.

This chain joins TRBV10-3 and TRBJ2-3; TRBD2 aligns across 13 bases. The CDR3 covers 18 residues. After removal of 2 bases from V and 3 bases from J, the junction contained 8 bases not matched to a gene. Germline loops: CDR1 ENHRY, CDR2 SYGVKD. CDR3 amino acids: CAISEGVLAGGPTDTQYF. CDR3 in DNA: TGTGCCATCAGTGAGGGGGTACTAGCGGGAGGGCCTACAGATACGCAGTATTTT.

This rearrangement joins TRBV7-9 to TRBJ1-6; D unclear. CDR3 length equals 14 residues. Trimming removed 2 bases from V and 10 bases from J, with 12 bases in between. Germline-derived CDR1 and CDR2 are SEHNR and FQNEAQ (reference sequence). The CDR3 DNA is TGTGCCAGCAGCTTAAATGGCGTGGAGTCACCCCTCCACTTT. Its protein product is CASSLNGVESPLHF.

CDR3 nucleotide sequence: TGTGCCAGCAGTTGGGCCAATCAGCCCCAGCATTTT. Protein: CASSWANQPQHF. This chain joins TRBV6-6 and TRBJ1-5; no definite D call. The CDR3 has 12 residues. CDR1 and CDR2 (germline): MNHNY, SVGAGI (reference sequence). The V end lost 4 bases, the J end lost 3 bases, and 4 bases lay between the germline ends.

V is TRBV28 and J is TRBJ1-4; D might be TRBD1 (5 bases). The CDR3 length is 16 residues. Germline CDR1 reads MDHEN; CDR2 reads SYDVKM. V lost 3 bases to trimming and J lost 5 bases, with 16 bases between them. The CDR3 sequence: CASSFWDIRGNEKLFF. In nucleotides, the CDR3 is TGTGCCAGCAGTTTCTGGGATATTAGGGGCAATGAAAAACTGTTTTTT.

The V and J genes are TRBV4-2 and TRBJ1-3; D not certain. The CDR3 totals 16 residues. V was pared by 2 bases and J by 0 bases, with 11 bases between. CDR1 and CDR2 from the germline V gene are LGHNA and YNFKEQ. CDR3 region: CASSQRTEGSGNTIYF. CDR3 DNA: TGTGCCAGCAGCCAACGGACGGAAGGCTCTGGAAACACCATATATTTT.

V is TRBV19 and J is TRBJ1-3; D ambiguous. Germline V lookup: CDR1 LNHDA, CDR2 SQIVND (reference sequence). The CDR3 contains 15 residues. V was clipped by 2 bases and J by 5 bases, with 13 bases between them. The CDR3 loop is CASSITVESRNTIYF. The DNA of the CDR3 is TGTGCCAGTAGTATAACGGTGGAGTCGAGAAACACCATATATTTT.

The V gene is TRBV6-5, the J gene TRBJ2-1, with 7 positions matching TRBD2. V lost 7 bases, J lost 3 bases, and 6 bases stayed unmatched. CDR1 MNHEY and CDR2 SVGAGI come from the germline V gene. CDR3 length equals 14 residues. The CDR3 is CASKQAGYYNEQFF. As DNA, the CDR3 is TGTGCCAGCAAACAAGCGGGGTACTACAATGAGCAGTTCTTC.

The V call is TRBV7-2, the J call TRBJ1-4; maybe TRBD1 (6 bases). Germline V gives CDR1 SGHTA, CDR2 FQGNSA. V was trimmed by 4 bases and J by 7 bases, leaving 13 bases between them. The CDR3 runs to 14 residues. The CDR3 sequence: CASSSDRTTEKLFF. The CDR3 coding sequence is TGTGCCAGCAGCTCCGACAGGACCACTGAAAAACTGTTTTTT.

CDR3 sequence: CASSSSTGTYSPLHF. Written as DNA, the CDR3 is TGTGCCAGCAGTTCCTCGACAGGGACTTATTCACCCCTCCACTTT. J is TRBJ1-6 and V is TRBV6-5; 7 bases line up with TRBD1. Germline lookup yields CDR1 MNHEY and CDR2 SVGAGI. Germline trimming cut 4 bases from V and 8 bases from J; bases unmatched to any gene: 8. The CDR3 is 15 residues long.